The 31 T cell receptor beta chains below all came from one sample that was sequenced in a study of shared clonotypes between healthy human individuals (dated by TCRdb to between 2020 and 2021). Libraries came from the immunoSEQ multiplex PCR assay. Imported from immuneACCESS, the table was reduced by TCRdb to in-frame sequences with V and J called. These copies leave out some clones; in studies compared against another copy, an unresolved V gene accounts for under half, and the cause of the remainder is not known. Within this sample are 400,000 to 500,000 clones, with roughly 78% of them counted one time only. Less than 15% of the sample is taken by the ten largest. The specimen was PBMCs. The receptors shown here come from a woman aged 40 to 49 in good health. Some clones in this sample may be carry-over from other donors' samples.

V usage is TRBV5-1 and J usage is TRBJ2-3; weak D call: TRBD1 (6 bases). Per the germline V gene, CDR1 is SGHRS and CDR2 is YFSETQ. The CDR3 runs 12 residues. V lost 2 bases to trimming and J lost 6 bases, with 7 bases between them. CDR3 sequence: CASSLTGDTQYF. The CDR3 DNA follows: TGCGCCAGCAGCTTAACAGGGGATACGCAGTATTTT. The entire variable domain, with the rest obtained from reference TRBV5-1 and TRBJ2-3, is as follows: KAGVTQTPRYLIKTRGQQVTLSCSPISGHRSVSWYQQTPGQGLQFLFEYFSETQRNKGNFPGRFSGRQFSNSRSEMNVSTLELGDSALYLCASSLTGDTQYFGPGTRLTVL.

The V call is TRBV9, the J call TRBJ2-3; D unresolved. Germline CDR1 is SGDLS and CDR2 is YYNGEE. Trimming removed 1 base at V and 0 bases at J, with 18 bases between. The CDR3 has 18 amino acids. In DNA form, the CDR3 reads TGTGCCAGCAGCGTAACCCCCTGGGTGCGGTCTAGCACAGATACGCAGTATTTT. Translating it yields CASSVTPWVRSSTDTQYF. The variable domain in full, with the rest retrieved from reference TRBV9 and TRBJ2-3, is DSGVTQTPKHLITATGQRVTLRCSPRSGDLSVYWYQQSLDQGLQFLIQYYNGEERAKGNILERFSAQQFPDLHSELNLSSLELGDSALYFCASSVTPWVRSSTDTQYFGPGTRLTVL.

The chain carries TRBV11-2 and TRBJ1-1; D ambiguous. The germline V and J ends were trimmed by 5 bases and 5 bases, with 12 bases remaining between them. Per the germline V gene, CDR1 is SGHAT and CDR2 is FQNNGV. The CDR3 loop spans 13 amino acids. The CDR3 nucleotides are TGTGCCAGCAGCCTTTATACGGGGACTGAAGCTTTCTTT. This encodes CASSLYTGTEAFF.

V gene TRBV6-1 combines with J gene TRBJ1-1; TRBD1 might be the D (6 bases). Trimming took 7 bases from V and 0 from J, leaving 12 bases between them. Per germline, CDR1 MNHNS and CDR2 SASEGT. The CDR3 is 14 residues long. The CDR3 DNA reads as TGTGCCAGCACCGTGGGACACCTGAACACTGAAGCTTTCTTT. Translated, it gives CASTVGHLNTEAFF.

The chain joins TRBV20-1 to TRBJ1-1, with no clear D. The CDR3 spans 11 residues. Trimming removed 5 bases at V and 8 bases at J, with 12 bases between. The germline V gene encodes CDR1 DFQATT and CDR2 SNEGSKA (reference sequence). CDR3 region: CSALGPEEAFF. In nucleotides, the CDR3 is TGCAGTGCTCTAGGACCAGAGGAAGCTTTCTTT.

This sequence joins TRBV27 and TRBJ2-1; D is uncertain. V was clipped by 3 bases and J by 7 bases, with 16 bases between them. The CDR3 totals 15 residues. Germline CDR1 and CDR2: MNHEY and SMNVEV (reference sequence). The CDR3 DNA is TGTGCCAGCAGTTTTGTCGGGTGGGTGGTGAATGAGCAGTTCTTC. Its protein is CASSFVGWVVNEQFF.

This clone was observed once. The V gene is TRBV28, the J gene TRBJ1-5; D remains ambiguous. The CDR3 is 15 residues long. V lost 7 bases to trimming and J lost 4 bases, with 17 bases between them. Germline lookup yields CDR1 MDHEN and CDR2 SYDVKM. CDR3 region: CASTDRNGWNQPQHF. CDR3 in DNA: TGTGCCAGCACTGATAGGAACGGTTGGAATCAGCCCCAGCATTTT. The full variable domain, its missing parts supplied by reference TRBV28 and TRBJ1-5, is DVKVTQSSRYLVKRTGEKVFLECVQDMDHENMFWYRQDPGLGLRLIYFSYDVKMKEKGDIPEGYSVSREKKERFSLILESASTNQTSMYLCASTDRNGWNQPQHFGDGTRLSIL.

This clone was picked up one time. The chain is built from TRBV11-2 and TRBJ2-5; 12 bases map to TRBD2. CDR1 SGHAT and CDR2 FQNNGV come from the germline V gene. V lost 4 bases to trimming and J lost 5 bases; unmatched junction nucleotides: 11. CDR3 size: 17 residues. CDR3 sequence reads: CASSSLLAGGPGETQYF. CDR3 in DNA: TGTGCCAGCAGCTCATTACTAGCGGGAGGCCCTGGGGAGACCCAGTACTTC.

The V call is TRBV6-5, the J call TRBJ2-7; D is perhaps TRBD1 or TRBD2 (5 bases each). Trimming removed 5 bases at V and 9 bases at J, with 14 bases between. CDR1 is MNHEY and CDR2 is SVGAGI in the germline V gene. This CDR3 is 12 amino acids long. CDR3 amino acids: CASSGTDRVQYF. In DNA, the CDR3 is TGTGCCAGCAGTGGGACCGATCGCGTGCAGTACTTC.

The rearrangement uses TRBV9 and TRBJ2-1; possibly TRBD2 for D (5 bases). The V and J ends lost 0 bases and 7 bases respectively, with 5 bases between them. The germline gives CDR1 SGDLS, CDR2 YYNGEE. The CDR3 contains 12 residues. The CDR3 sequence is CASSVGENEQFF. The CDR3 region has the DNA TGTGCCAGCAGCGTAGGGGAGAATGAGCAGTTCTTC.

The genes are TRBV10-3 and TRBJ2-7, with D perhaps assigned TRBD1 or TRBD2 (5 bases each). The V gene's germline CDR1 is ENHRY and CDR2 SYGVKD. V lost 6 bases, J lost 0 bases, and 12 bases lay in between. The CDR3 length is 14 residues. The CDR3 DNA follows: TGTGCCATCAGGAGGGGACCACCCTCCTACGAGCAGTACTTC. It translates to CAIRRGPPSYEQYF.

V is TRBV29-1 and J is TRBJ2-7; 10 nucleotides match TRBD2. V dropped 3 bases and J dropped 1; count of bases not matched to a gene: 0. The CDR3 consists of 13 residues. The germline V gene has CDR1 SQVTM and CDR2 ANQGSEA. CDR3: CSVDSGGSYEQYF. The CDR3 coding sequence is TGCAGCGTTGATAGCGGGGGGTCCTACGAGCAGTACTTC.

The chain couples TRBV5-1 to TRBJ2-3; no clear D gene. Trimming shortened V by 0 bases and J by 4 bases, and 12 bases separated the two germline ends. Germline loops: CDR1 SGHRS, CDR2 YFSETQ. The CDR3 has 15 amino acids. CDR3 sequence reads: CASSLESHPPDTQYF. The DNA of the CDR3 is TGCGCCAGCAGCTTGGAAAGCCATCCTCCAGATACGCAGTATTTT.

The chain combines TRBV11-3 with TRBJ2-1; 7 nucleotides align to TRBD2. The junction had 6 bases not matched to a gene; V was cut back by 1 base and J by 3 bases. The CDR3 contains 16 residues. Per germline, CDR1 SGHNT and CDR2 YENEEA. The CDR3 reads CASSLGGTTLYNEQFF. In DNA form, the CDR3 reads TGTGCCAGCAGCTTAGGAGGGACTACACTCTACAATGAGCAGTTCTTC.

This clone was recorded once. The chain has TRBV19 and TRBJ1-2, with a weak D call TRBD1 (6 bases). V shed 5 bases and J shed 7 bases, with 17 bases lying between them. The CDR3 is made up of 14 amino acids. Germline values: CDR1 LNHDA, CDR2 SQIVND (reference sequence). CDR3 region: CASSAQQGLGGYTF. Written as DNA, the CDR3 is TGTGCCAGTAGTGCTCAACAGGGACTAGGTGGCTACACCTTC.

This clone was found many times. This chain uses TRBV6-4 with TRBJ2-1; 8 bases align to TRBD2. Per the germline V gene, CDR1 is MRHNA and CDR2 is SNTAGT. With V trimmed by 4 bases and J by 7 bases, 9 bases remained unmatched. The CDR3 is made up of 15 amino acids. CDR3 nucleotides: TGTGCCAGCAGTGCCCAAGCGGGAGCTATAAATGAGCAGTTCTTC. The encoded protein is CASSAQAGAINEQFF.

This sequence joins TRBV6-6 and TRBJ2-5, with a weak D call TRBD1 (6 bases). The germline V gene encodes CDR1 MNHNY and CDR2 SVGAGI (reference sequence). CDR3 length: 14 residues. Trimming cost V 6 bases and J 5 bases, with 16 bases left between them. The CDR3 sequence: CASRLGQSKETQYF. CDR3 nucleotides: TGTGCCAGCAGGCTGGGACAAAGTAAGGAGACCCAGTACTTC.

The genes are TRBV6-1 and TRBJ2-3; 7 bases are a match to TRBD2. The V gene end was trimmed by 0 bases and the J gene end by 1 base; junction bases not matched to a gene: 4. Germline CDR1 MNHNS, CDR2 SASEGT. The CDR3 totals 16 residues. Here the CDR3 DNA reads TGTGCCAGCAGTGAAGCGTCGGGAGGAGGCACAGATACGCAGTATTTT. Protein product: CASSEASGGGTDTQYF.

The chain joins TRBV19 to TRBJ2-7, with no clear D. This CDR3 is built from 15 residues. The germline CDR1 and CDR2 sequences are LNHDA and SQIVND (reference sequence). V lost 7 bases to trimming and J lost 3 bases, with 19 bases between them. The CDR3 reads CASNQSPGRDYEQYF. For the CDR3, the DNA is TGTGCCAGTAATCAATCCCCAGGACGAGACTACGAGCAGTACTTC.

This rearrangement joins TRBV5-1 to TRBJ2-7; D call uncertain. The CDR3 spans 14 residues. Trimming cost V 2 bases and J 0 bases, with 9 bases left between them. The germline gives CDR1 SGHRS, CDR2 YFSETQ. The CDR3 DNA reads as TGCGCCAGCAGCTTCGGCCTTAGCTCCTACGAGCAGTACTTC. This codes for CASSFGLSSYEQYF.

V is TRBV10-3 and J is TRBJ1-3; 11 bases are shared with TRBD1. Per germline, CDR1 ENHRY and CDR2 SYGVKD. The CDR3 covers 15 residues. Trimming cost V 5 bases and J 4 bases; bases outside gene matches: 4. CDR3 in amino acids: CAISLGQGVGNTIYF. The CDR3, as DNA: TGTGCCATCAGTTTGGGACAGGGGGTAGGAAACACCATATATTTT.

Comment on this clone: The same CDR3 can be traced to other DNA sequences in this sample. This chain connects TRBV6-1 to TRBJ1-1, with no clear D. Germline CDR1 MNHNS, CDR2 SASEGT. There are 13 residues in the CDR3. Trimming left V 3 bases short and J 0 bases short, with 5 bases between. CDR3 bases: TGTGCCAGCAGTGAGAGCGTGAACACTGAAGCTTTCTTT. This gives the protein CASSESVNTEAFF.

The rearrangement uses TRBV7-6 and TRBJ2-5, with D tentatively TRBD2 (6 bases). CDR1 SGHVS and CDR2 FNYEAQ come from the germline V gene. The CDR3 extends over 13 amino acids. V was trimmed by 5 bases and J by 7 bases, leaving 14 bases between them. The CDR3 loop reads CASSPTGEVTQYF. CDR3 sequence (DNA): TGTGCCAGCAGCCCTACGGGGGAAGTGACCCAGTACTTC.

The CDR3 DNA sequence: TGTGCCAGCTGTAGGGCTAGCCCCTACAATGAGCAGTTCTTC. As protein: CASCRASPYNEQFF. The chain recombines TRBV27 with TRBJ2-1; a possible D gene is TRBD2 (5 bases). The V gene lost 8 bases and the J gene lost 2 bases, with 13 bases spanning the gap. In germline, CDR1 is MNHEY, CDR2 SMNVEV (reference sequence). The CDR3 extends over 14 amino acids.

The count of this clone is one. J is TRBJ1-1 and V is TRBV6-1; D not certain. V shed 0 bases and J shed 5 bases, with 13 bases lying between them. The germline gives CDR1 MNHNS, CDR2 SASEGT. The CDR3 is 15 residues long. The CDR3 nucleotides read TGTGCCAGCAGTGAAGCGTGGCAGCCTAGGACTGAAGCTTTCTTT. It specifies CASSEAWQPRTEAFF.

The chain carries TRBV5-1 and TRBJ2-1; a weak D match, TRBD1 (5 bases). Germline lookup yields CDR1 SGHRS and CDR2 YFSETQ. Deletions cut 0 bases from V and 5 bases from J, with 12 bases between. This CDR3 region has 15 residues. CDR3 DNA sequence: TGCGCCAGCAGCTTGGCTGCGACAGCGAACAATGAGCAGTTCTTC. This codes for CASSLAATANNEQFF.

The chain employs TRBV2 and TRBJ2-2, with 7 bases identical to TRBD2. The J segment lost 0 bases and the V segment lost 7 bases, leaving 5 bases of the junction unmatched. The germline gives CDR1 SNHLY, CDR2 FYNNEI. CDR3 length equals 15 residues. The CDR3 DNA reads as TGTGCCAGCACCAGGGACTATTCGAACACCGGGGAGCTGTTTTTT. This translates into CASTRDYSNTGELFF.

V gene TRBV7-3 combines with J gene TRBJ2-3, with D perhaps being TRBD1 or TRBD2 (5 bases each). Trimming cost V 5 bases and J 3 bases, with 15 bases left between them. Germline CDR1 is SGHTA and CDR2 is FQGTGA. The CDR3 extends over 15 amino acids. CDR3 nucleotides: TGTGCCAGCAGCCCAAAGCTGGGGGAAACAGATACGCAGTATTTT. It specifies CASSPKLGETDTQYF.

The V gene is TRBV4-1, the J gene TRBJ1-2; D gene unclear. The germline CDR1 and CDR2 sequences are MGHRA and YSYEKL. This CDR3 has 14 amino acids. V was shortened by 1 base and J by 4 bases, with 10 bases between the two germline ends. CDR3 residues: CASSQVEGTYGYTF. The CDR3 region has the DNA TGCGCCAGCAGCCAAGTAGAGGGTACCTATGGCTACACCTTC.

The gene calls are TRBV5-1 and TRBJ2-2; 12 nucleotides align to TRBD2. CDR3 length: 15 amino acids. J gave up 6 bases and V 4 bases, and 4 bases lay outside the gene matches. From germline, CDR1 is SGHRS and CDR2 YFSETQ. CDR3 bases: TGCGCCAGCAGCAGACTAGCGGGAGCTGCCGGGGAGCTGTTTTTT. Residues: CASSRLAGAAGELFF.

This chain connects TRBV7-9 to TRBJ2-5, with TRBD1 matching 7 bases. With V trimmed by 0 bases and J by 4 bases, 2 bases remained unmatched. The germline gives CDR1 SEHNR, CDR2 FQNEAQ (reference sequence). The CDR3 is made up of 14 amino acids. CDR3 loop: CASSLADRIETQYF. CDR3 sequence (DNA): TGTGCCAGCAGCTTAGCGGACAGGATAGAGACCCAGTACTTC.